Here is one T cell receptor beta chain with its context. The data stem from a study of blood T cell repertoires in COVID-19. Turning to the study itself: The analysed material was cDNA or gDNA that came from T cells, B-cell-depleted T cells, or PBMCs.

Participants were aged roughly 18 to 100 years from around 26 US areas. Two negative PCRs, clearance, or symptom resolution characterized the recovered Cohort 3 donors. How the authors handled the data: Researchers report that nucleated cell counts were estimated from reference gene primer amplification. Using immunoSEQ multiplex PCR, the repertoire was profiled, and TCRdb retains in-frame clones only, with some absent. V and J calls and clone size follow that table, whereas D and trimming were derived from the DNA. Altogether around 170,000 clones are present, about four fifths being singletons, with the ten largest covering approximately 12%. Germline-derived CDR1 and CDR2 are MNHNY and SVGAGI (reference sequence). CDR3 length: 17 amino acids. V lost 5 bases, J lost 4 bases, and 15 bases stayed unmatched.

Sequencing was carried out using PBMCs or T cells enriched from blood (not recorded which). The origin of this receptor is a man aged 50-60 years who had recovered from COVID-19. The chain links TRBV6-6 to TRBJ1-2; 8 nucleotides line up with TRBD1. The CDR3 loop reads CASSPRTGKLSGYGYTF. CDR3 nucleotide sequence: TGTGCCAGCAGTCCTAGGACAGGGAAACTGTCAGGCTATGGCTACACCTTC.